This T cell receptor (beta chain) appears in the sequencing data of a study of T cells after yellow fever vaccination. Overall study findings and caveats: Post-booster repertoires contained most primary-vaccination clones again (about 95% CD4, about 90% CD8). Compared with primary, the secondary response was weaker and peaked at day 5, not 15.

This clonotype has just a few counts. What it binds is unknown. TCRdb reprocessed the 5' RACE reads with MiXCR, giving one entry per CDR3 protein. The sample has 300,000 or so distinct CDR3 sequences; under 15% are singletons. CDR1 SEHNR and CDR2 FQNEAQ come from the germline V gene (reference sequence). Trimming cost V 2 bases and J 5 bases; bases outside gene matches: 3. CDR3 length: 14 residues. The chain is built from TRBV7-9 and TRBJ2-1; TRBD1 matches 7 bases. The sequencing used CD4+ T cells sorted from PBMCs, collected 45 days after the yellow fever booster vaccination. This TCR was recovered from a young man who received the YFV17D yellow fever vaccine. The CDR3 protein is CASSLNRGNNEQFF. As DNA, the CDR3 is TGTGCCAGCAGCTTAAACAGGGGCAACAATGAGCAGTTCTTC.